This record concerns one T cell receptor beta chain sequence. Its antigen remains unknown. Systemic immunosuppression or a history of autoimmune disease excluded patients. Produced via immunoSEQ multiplex PCR; TCRdb's table is partial and in-frame only. The table records roughly 40,000 clones, approximately 86% of them present only once. The sample is drawn from a study of OX40 agonist ivuxolimab in advanced cancers. About the research overall: Across the patients, intravenous ivuxolimab was delivered every 2 weeks at 0.01 to 10 mg/kg. Points from the study as a whole: More expanded clones were found, on average, in CD8+ than in CD4+ T cells. At doses 0.1 to 3.0 mg/kg, CD4+ and CD8+ clones expanded.

This TCR was recovered from an adult with an advanced solid tumor such as melanoma, head and neck, liver or kidney cancer. This sample comprised CD4+ or CD8+ T cells sorted from blood, obtained in a trial of the OX40 agonist ivuxolimab.

CDR3 bases: TGTGCCAGCAGCTTAGGTTTTCGGGAGACCCAGTACTTC. This gives the protein CASSLGFRETQYF. The chain carries TRBV13 and TRBJ2-5; D is unresolved. CDR1 and CDR2 (germline): PRHDT, FYEKMQ (reference sequence). V was cut by 0 bases and J by 5 bases, with 7 bases left in between. There are 13 residues in the CDR3.